This TCR beta chain is drawn from a study of T cells in Graves' hyperthyroidism and ophthalmopathy. The investigators amplified TCR beta CDR3 regions from RNA transcripts. TCR CDR3 regions were first amplified by RT-PCR with HTBI primers. One entry per CDR3 protein, called by TCRdb with MiXCR from the multiplex PCR reads. This table has around 700,000 distinct CDR3 sequences, 18% appearing once. There are many counts of this clonotype. Diagnosis of hyperthyroidism was new in patients aged 18 to 65, and its duration was under 2 months. Trimming took 4 bases from V and 2 from J; bases not matched to a gene: 6. Germline values: CDR1 SNHLY, CDR2 FYNNEI. The CDR3 consists of 18 residues.

Sequencing used blood. The receptor was isolated from a woman aged 45 to 65 with Graves' hyperthyroidism that later progressed to Graves' ophthalmopathy. V usage is TRBV2 and J usage is TRBJ2-1; 15 positions agree with TRBD2. For the CDR3, the DNA is TGTGCCAGCAGTGGGGGGACTAGCGGGGGGACCACCTACAATGAGCAGTTCTTC. Its translation: CASSGGTSGGTTYNEQFF.